The T cell receptor beta chain described here comes from a study of T cells in women clearing cervical HPV infection. The study's findings and limits: CIN3+ cases had significantly higher TCR repertoire richness than controls, but evenness did not differ.

A word on this clone: Its antigen is undetermined. With the read ending 3 residues before the CDR3 end, the germline J gene is used to fill in that end.

Repertoires were generated with immunoSEQ multiplex PCR, while TCRdb's copy carries only in-frame clones and drops some. This repertoire includes 18,000 or so clones. The germline gives CDR1 SGHDN, CDR2 FVKESK. The ends were cut back, 0 bases at V and 0 bases at J, with 20 bases in the middle. The length of the CDR3 is 20 residues. All participants had a single incident cervical HPV16 infection, and prevalent HPV16 infections were excluded. Sequencing used blood buffy coat. The receptor comes from a woman between 18 and 70 years old with a cervical HPV16 infection that either progressed to CIN3+ or cleared (not recorded which). V usage is TRBV14 and J usage is TRBJ1-4; D might be TRBD1 (5 bases). CDR3 in amino acids: CASSQEEGWGTRATNEKLFF. The CDR3 bases that were read are TGTGCCAGCAGCCAAGAAGAAGGCTGGGGCACACGAGCAACTAATGAAAAA.